Sequencing of this T cell receptor beta chain was carried out in a study of T cells in Graves' hyperthyroidism and ophthalmopathy. This CDR3 contains 15 residues. Between the trimmed V and J ends, which lost 5 bases and 8 bases, there was a span of 21 bases. Germline loops: CDR1 SGHVS, CDR2 FQNEAQ. General study findings and limits: Ophthalmopathy was told apart from stable hyperthyroidism by a 13 V-J model.

This clonotype occurred many times. Its matching antigen is unknown. RNA transcripts yielded amplified TCR beta CDR3 regions. Carried out on the TCR CDR3, a first-round RT-PCR used the HTBI primer set. MiXCR, applied by TCRdb to the multiplex PCR reads, yields one record per CDR3 protein. The table has approximately 49,000 distinct CDR3 sequences, roughly 56% seen once. This TCR derives from a young man with Graves' hyperthyroidism. The chain has TRBV7-8 and TRBJ1-2; D unclear. The material sequenced was peripheral blood or thyroid tissue (not recorded which). The CDR3 DNA is TGTGCCAGCAGCCCACTCGGGTCACCACAATCGGGCTACACCTTC. As protein: CASSPLGSPQSGYTF.